This entry concerns a single T cell receptor (beta chain). The data originate from a study of beta chain features in type 1 diabetes. The investigators reverse transcribed all of the isolated RNA, so they sequenced expressed TCRB transcripts. Here immunoSEQ multiplex PCR was the method, and the copy in TCRdb shows in-frame clones only, minus some. The data contain around 500,000 clones, more than 9.5% of them singletons. The clonotype was recovered from a woman younger than 35 in good health. The sample was naive CD4+ T cells from blood.

DNA for the CDR3: TGTGCCATCAGGGCCTGGGAGAGCTCCTACGAGCAGTACTTC. It specifies CAIRAWESSYEQYF. This sequence joins TRBV10-3 and TRBJ2-7; the D gene is possibly TRBD2 (5 bases). Per the germline V gene, CDR1 is ENHRY and CDR2 is SYGVKD. CDR3 length: 14 amino acids. Trimming removed 6 bases at V and 0 bases at J, with 12 bases between.